Below are 8 T cell receptor beta chains sequenced from a single sample in a study of Ad26.COV2.S vaccination and SARS-CoV-2 variants. Sequencing used immunoSEQ multiplex PCR; TCRdb keeps in-frame clones, though not all of them. The table has about 400,000 clones, 70% to 90% seen once. Treatment of the sample: about 20 received Ad26.COV2.S at low or high dose, single or two shots; about 5 received placebo; per-sample allocation not given. The investigators took samples on day 63 after the first vaccine or placebo injection. Material: peripheral blood, obtained in a trial of Ad26.COV2.S vaccine versus placebo. These receptors came from a person aged 18-65 years who received the Ad26.COV2.S COVID-19 vaccine or a placebo.

The chain employs TRBV6-1 and TRBJ2-7, with TRBD2 identical over 7 bases. Germline CDR1 reads MNHNS; CDR2 reads SASEGT. J gave up 2 bases and V 2 bases, and 6 bases lay outside the gene matches. The CDR3 length is 15 residues. The CDR3 loop reads CASSEQAGRAYEQYF. CDR3 DNA: TGTGCCAGCAGTGAACAAGCGGGGCGGGCCTACGAGCAGTACTTC.

This clone was observed a handful of times. The V call is TRBV16, the J call TRBJ2-2; 7 bases are a match to TRBD1. This CDR3 has 16 amino acids. Looked up from germline, CDR1 is KGHSY and CDR2 is FQNENV. V gave up 6 bases and J gave up 8 bases; unmatched junction bases: 15. For the CDR3, the DNA is TGTGCCAGCAGGCCCCGCGACAGGGCCGCTCGTGGGGAGCTGTTTTTT. Amino acids: CASRPRDRAARGELFF.

This clone was seen a single time. The chain links TRBV9 to TRBJ2-5; 7 bases fit TRBD2. The CDR3 spans 15 residues. J lost 5 bases, V lost 0 bases, and 7 bases had no gene match. From germline, CDR1 is SGDLS and CDR2 YYNGEE. Here the CDR3 reads CASSVATAGGETQYF. The CDR3, as DNA: TGTGCCAGCAGCGTAGCTACGGCCGGGGGGGAGACCCAGTACTTC. The full variable domain, rest sourced from reference TRBV9 and TRBJ2-5, is DSGVTQTPKHLITATGQRVTLRCSPRSGDLSVYWYQQSLDQGLQFLIQYYNGEERAKGNILERFSAQQFPDLHSELNLSSLELGDSALYFCASSVATAGGETQYFGPGTRLLVL.

V and J are TRBV4-2 and TRBJ2-1; TRBD2 matches at 7 bases. The V gene end was trimmed by 4 bases and the J gene end by 6 bases; junction bases not matched to a gene: 9. Germline V CDR1 and CDR2: LGHNA, YNFKEQ. The CDR3 has 15 residues. DNA of the CDR3: TGTGCCAGCAGCCTGAGCGGGAAATTAGGCAATGAGCAGTTCTTC. It is translated as CASSLSGKLGNEQFF.

The chain joins TRBV10-2 to TRBJ2-2; possibly TRBD2 for D (7 bases). V dropped 5 bases and J dropped 0 bases, with 19 bases sitting between them. The CDR3 spans 18 residues. Germline-derived CDR1 and CDR2 are WSHSY and SAAADI. Written as DNA, the CDR3 is TGCGCCAGCAGTCCCCTAGGGGGAGGGTACGCGAACACCGGGGAGCTGTTTTTT. It specifies CASSPLGGGYANTGELFF.

Details on this clone: The junction and the germline gene differ at one end; a read error may be behind it. The rearrangement links TRBV18 to TRBJ2-7, with no clear D. This CDR3 region has 12 residues. Germline assignment: CDR1 KGHSH and CDR2 LQKENI. The CDR3 DNA reads TGTGCCAGCTCACCAGGGTCCCCCTTCCTGGACTTC. Translation: CASSPGSPFLDF.

Of note for this clone: It may be a read error: a sequence one base away is much more abundant. CDR3: CASSSAVSSYNEQFF. The CDR3 DNA reads as TGTGCCAGCAGCTCAGCGGTGAGCTCCTACAATGAGCAGTTCTTC. The rearrangement joins TRBV7-2 to TRBJ2-1, with a tentative D call TRBD2 (5 bases). V lost 4 bases to trimming and J lost 0 bases, with 10 bases between them. This CDR3 spans 15 amino acids. Per germline, CDR1 SGHTA and CDR2 FQGNSA.

The chain combines TRBV4-3 with TRBJ1-4; 7 nucleotides align to TRBD1. The V gene end was trimmed by 4 bases and the J gene end by 4 bases; junction bases not matched to a gene: 9. The CDR3 spans 16 residues. The germline CDR1 and CDR2 sequences are LGHNA and YSLEER. The CDR3 reads CASSPGTARFNEKLFF. CDR3 in DNA: TGCGCCAGCAGCCCCGGGACAGCTAGATTTAATGAAAAACTGTTTTTT.